This T cell receptor (beta chain) was identified during a study of cytomegalovirus exposure and HLA in healthy donors. Looked up from germline, CDR1 is ENHRY and CDR2 is SYGVKD. The CDR3 contains 14 residues. After removal of 6 bases from V and 5 bases from J, the junction contained 2 bases not matched to a gene. PCR employed 60 Vbeta and 13 Jbeta primers. The repertoire was sequenced with immunoSEQ multiplex PCR; TCRdb's copy has only in-frame clones and lacks some. The sample includes about 62,000 clones, 70% to 90% seen only once; the top ten take roughly 1.5%. This clone was seen only once. Its antigen is currently unknown. Study-level points and caveats: Earlier results showed most TCR beta V segments being productive about 87% or about 30% of the time.

Sequences were obtained from PBMCs. This chain uses TRBV10-3 with TRBJ2-1; 12 bases align to TRBD1. The sequence derives from a man between 18 and 35 years old in good health and CMV-seronegative. The CDR3 loop reads CAIRGQGADNEQFF. As DNA, the CDR3 is TGTGCCATCAGGGGACAGGGGGCTGACAATGAGCAGTTCTTC.